This is a list of T cell receptor beta chains from one sample in a study of cytomegalovirus exposure and HLA in healthy donors. The table came from immunoSEQ multiplex PCR; TCRdb's copy has only in-frame clones and leaves some out. In the table there are 60,000 to 70,000 clones, about 80% of which are singletons. Material: PBMCs. These receptor sequences come from a man aged 45 to 65 in good health and CMV-seronegative. Each CDR3 is given with its conserved first and last residue.

J gene	CDR3 length	V gene	CDR3 protein
TRBJ1-5	15	TRBV19	CASITTGDSNQPQHF
TRBJ2-5	14	TRBV5-1	CASSLGGIEETQYF
TRBJ1-1	16	TRBV14	CASSQDVTGRNTEAFF
TRBJ1-5	17	TRBV18	CASSGTGGTSGNQPQHF
TRBJ1-4	13	TRBV11-2	CASRDINNEKLFF
TRBJ2-2	12	TRBV29-1	CSVERNTGELFF
TRBJ1-2	11	TRBV29-1	CSVGGPYGYTF
TRBJ1-1	13	TRBV7-8	CASSLGGLSEAFF
TRBJ2-7	19	TRBV11-2	CASSLKPIAGGQIHYEQYF
TRBJ1-1	15	TRBV19	CASSQGWTEGTEAFF
TRBJ1-1	14	TRBV19	CASTMGWRNTEAFF
TRBJ2-1	15	TRBV5-1	CASSLEAGRGNEQFF
TRBJ2-5	15	TRBV27	CASSLYRGGGETQYF
TRBJ1-4	14	TRBV28	CASSSIPLNEKLFF
TRBJ1-2	13	TRBV6-1	CASSKGQPYGYTF
TRBJ2-3	13	TRBV7-3	CASKDRDEDTQYF
TRBJ2-7	16	TRBV4-3	CASSQDQASGLYEQYF
TRBJ1-1	15	TRBV4-3	CASSFNRDSNTEAFF
TRBJ2-7	14	TRBV18	CASSLYDSHYEQYF
TRBJ2-5	14	TRBV14	CASSQVRQEETQYF
TRBJ1-4	12	TRBV2	CASYGGTEKLFF
TRBJ2-1	13	TRBV25-1	CASSNPGGNEQFF
TRBJ1-5	15	TRBV6-1	CASCRDRGSNQPQHF
TRBJ2-7	13	TRBV4-3	CASSQEGVNEQYF
TRBJ2-7	15	TRBV5-1	CASSFTGQSYYEQYF
TRBJ2-1	16	TRBV28	CASSPSWDRGSHEQFF
TRBJ1-3	15	TRBV30	CAWGGDRDSGNTIYF
TRBJ2-2	14	TRBV27	CASRRGQNTGELFF
TRBJ2-2	16	TRBV4-2	CASSRSTGSATGELFF